The 3 T cell receptor beta chains in this list originate from one sample, sequenced in a study of molecular identifiers for immune sequencing clone quantification. TCRdb re-derived calls from the PCR reads in MiXCR, one entry per CDR3 protein. The table shows roughly 300,000 distinct CDR3 sequences, with under 25% occurring only once. Sequenced input: naive CD8+ T cells from blood, with Jurkat cell RNA spiked in. Subset denoted: FACS-sorted CD8+CD4-CCR7+CD45RA+ naive T cells. The receptors shown here come from a human donor in good health. Some libraries in this study had Jurkat cell RNA spiked in.

Of note for this clonotype: This may come from a read error, since a much larger clone is one base off. This rearrangement joins TRBV11-2 to TRBJ2-1, with TRBD1 identical over 7 bases. The J call may be wrong; the DNA end is better matched by TRBJ2-7. CDR1 is SGHAT and CDR2 is FQNNGV in the germline V gene. CDR3 size: 14 residues. The CDR3 bases are TGTGCCAGCAGCTCGACAGGGTTGGGTAATGAGCAGTACTTC. Translated, it gives CASSSTGLGNEQYF.

The chain links TRBV2 to TRBJ2-3; 7 bases fit TRBD2. This CDR3 has 15 residues. V dropped 6 bases and J dropped 8; count of bases not matched to a gene: 14. Germline V CDR1 and CDR2: SNHLY, FYNNEI. The CDR3 DNA reads TGTGCCAGCAGGGGTAGCGGGTTCAGCTCAGCTACGCAGTATTTT. Amino acid sequence: CASRGSGFSSATQYF.

This clonotype was observed at least ten times. The J gene is TRBJ2-7, the V gene TRBV2; 7 nucleotides agree with TRBD2. Germline CDR1 and CDR2: SNHLY and FYNNEI. The V and J ends lost 0 bases and 3 bases, in that order; junction bases with no gene match: 5. CDR3 size: 15 residues. CDR3 residues: CASSEALREFYEQYF. The CDR3, as DNA: TGTGCCAGCAGTGAAGCGCTGCGGGAGTTCTACGAGCAGTACTTC.